One sample yielded the 29 T cell receptor beta chains listed below, sequenced in a study of metastatic and nonmetastatic thyroid tumors. No patient had received any treatment before thyroid surgery. MiXCR was used by TCRdb to re-call the PCR reads. The sample consists of some 55,000 clones, 20% of them appearing once. The specimen sequenced was blood. All receptors come from a female donor with papillary thyroid cancer or a benign thyroid nodule (not recorded which). Some clones in this sample may be carry-over from other donors' samples.

Many counts were recorded for this clone. The chain employs TRBV6-1 and TRBJ1-3; 7 nucleotides match TRBD1. CDR3 size: 15 residues. With 6 bases clipped from V and 0 bases from J, the junction kept 5 bases outside the gene matches. Germline lookup yields CDR1 MNHNS and CDR2 SASEGT. CDR3 sequence: CASSLTGLSGNTIYF. The CDR3 nucleotides are TGTGCCAGCAGCTTGACAGGGCTCTCTGGAAACACCATATATTTT.

Many counts were recorded for this clone. This chain uses TRBV27 with TRBJ1-1; the D is unclear. Germline CDR1 and CDR2: MNHEY and SMNVEV (reference sequence). The CDR3 covers 14 residues. Trimming stripped 6 bases from V and 0 bases from J, with 11 bases between. The CDR3 DNA reads as TGTGCCAGCAGATATTTGGCCGTGAACACTGAAGCTTTCTTT. Residues: CASRYLAVNTEAFF.

The chain links TRBV4-1 to TRBJ2-1, with 9 nucleotides matching TRBD2. V gave up 2 bases and J gave up 3 bases; unmatched junction bases: 11. The CDR3 is 18 amino acids. Germline V gene lookup returns CDR1 MGHRA and CDR2 YSYEKL. CDR3 amino acids: CASSQRLLSGSNYNEQFF. Here the CDR3 DNA reads TGCGCCAGCAGCCAACGATTACTTAGCGGGAGTAACTACAATGAGCAGTTCTTC.

This clone has a count of ten or more. CDR3 coding DNA: TGTGCCAGCAGTTACAGGGTCAGCACTGAAGCTTTCTTT. It specifies CASSYRVSTEAFF. The genes are TRBV6-2 or TRBV6-3 and TRBJ1-1; no definite D call. Germline values: CDR1 MNHEY, CDR2 SVGEGT. V was pared by 2 bases and J by 4 bases, with 8 bases between. The CDR3 is 13 amino acids.

CDR3 nucleotide sequence: TGCGCCAGCATCTCGGGACTAGCGCGAGCTTGGTACGAGCAGTACTTC. It codes for CASISGLARAWYEQYF. The rearrangement links TRBV5-1 to TRBJ2-7; 10 nucleotides agree with TRBD2. The germline V gene has CDR1 SGHRS and CDR2 YFSETQ. This CDR3 contains 16 residues. V was clipped by 6 bases and J by 4 bases; unmatched bases: 13.

Concerning this clone: It may be a read error: a sequence one base away is much more abundant. This chain connects TRBV10-3 to TRBJ2-1, with 8 bases identical to TRBD2. The CDR3 runs 16 residues. The ends lost 8 bases at V and 5 bases at J; junction bases unmatched: 14. The germline CDR1 and CDR2 sequences are ENHRY and SYGVKD. The CDR3 DNA reads as TGTGCCATCGCTCGAACCGTGACTAGCGTAGACAATGAGCAGTTCTTC. Protein: CAIARTVTSVDNEQFF.

There are many counts of this clone. The chain uses TRBV9 and TRBJ2-1, with TRBD2 matching 7 bases. CDR3 length: 16 amino acids. Germline V gene data show CDR1 as SGDLS and CDR2 as YYNGEE. Germline trimming cut 1 base from V and 1 base from J; bases unmatched to any gene: 5. CDR3 amino acids: CASSVTSVTSYNEQFF. The CDR3, as DNA: TGTGCCAGCAGCGTAACTAGCGTAACGTCCTACAATGAGCAGTTCTTC.

This clone was counted ten times or more. This chain connects TRBV5-6 to TRBJ1-2; TRBD1 matches at 8 bases. The CDR3 is 14 residues long. V was pared by 4 bases and J by 7 bases, with 9 bases of the junction left unmatched. Germline V lookup: CDR1 SGHDT, CDR2 YYEEEE. The CDR3 DNA follows: TGTGCCAGCAGCCCGGACAGGGTTGCTGGTGGCTACACCTTC. Its protein product is CASSPDRVAGGYTF.

This chain joins TRBV5-1 and TRBJ1-1; D is ambiguous. The CDR3 has 13 residues. Germline loops: CDR1 SGHRS, CDR2 YFSETQ. Trimming pared 3 bases from V and 6 bases from J, leaving 12 bases between. CDR3 sequence (DNA): TGCGCCAGCAGCTGGCGGCCCGCGTCTGAAGCTTTCTTT. This codes for CASSWRPASEAFF.

To note about this clone: A read error is possible here, since a much larger clone lies one base away. In nucleotides, the CDR3 is TGTGCCAGCAACTACGGGACACCTTATAATTCACCCCTCCACTTT. Protein product: CASNYGTPYNSPLHF. The chain has TRBV7-3 and TRBJ1-6, with D possibly being TRBD1 (6 bases). Germline lookup yields CDR1 SGHTA and CDR2 FQGTGA. The V and J ends lost 7 bases and 4 bases respectively, with 14 bases between them. The CDR3 is 15 amino acids. Full variable domain (remainder filled in from reference TRBV7-3 and TRBJ1-6): GAGVSQTPSNKVTEKGKYVELRCDPISGHTALYWYRQSLGQGPEFLIYFQGTGAADDSGLPNDRFFAVRPEGSVSTLKIQRTERGDSAVYLCASNYGTPYNSPLHFGNGTRLTVT.

This clone was counted many times. This chain connects TRBV10-1 to TRBJ2-3; a weak D match, TRBD2 (7 bases). Germline V lookup: CDR1 WNHNN, CDR2 SYGVQD (reference sequence). This CDR3 is 18 amino acids long. Trimming cost V 6 bases and J 2 bases, with 24 bases left between them. The CDR3 sequence is CASRGGGAAGDYTDTQYF. CDR3 coding DNA: TGCGCCAGCAGGGGAGGGGGTGCGGCTGGGGACTACACAGATACGCAGTATTTT.

This clone has only a few counts. A junction boundary mismatches the germline segment, possibly from a read error. This chain connects TRBV6-1 to TRBJ1-5; D gene uncertain. CDR1 is MNHNS and CDR2 is SASEGT in the germline V gene. This CDR3 is 13 amino acids long. This CDR3 reads CAKSNRPNQPEHF. Written as DNA, the CDR3 is TGTGCCAAAAGCAACAGACCCAATCAGCCCGAGCATTTT.

This clone was seen more than once but under ten times. The J gene is TRBJ2-7, the V gene TRBV27; no clear D. V was clipped by 2 bases and J by 1 base, with 21 bases between them. Germline CDR1 MNHEY, CDR2 SMNVEV (reference sequence). CDR3 length: 18 residues. In nucleotides, the CDR3 is TGTGCCAGCAGTTTACTCCCCCCAAGACATGCCCATTCCTACGAGCAGTACTTC. Its protein product is CASSLLPPRHAHSYEQYF.

This chain uses TRBV6-5 with TRBJ2-1, with D maybe TRBD1 (5 bases). The CDR3 consists of 15 residues. Trimming removed 0 bases at V and 7 bases at J, with 13 bases between. From germline, CDR1 is MNHEY and CDR2 SVGAGI. The CDR3 loop reads CASSYSLSGWNEQFF. Here the CDR3 DNA reads TGTGCCAGCAGTTACTCGCTCTCAGGGTGGAATGAGCAGTTCTTC.

This clone appeared many times. V and J are TRBV12-3 or TRBV12-4 and TRBJ2-5, with 7 bases lining up with TRBD1. Germline trimming cut 5 bases from V and 0 bases from J; bases unmatched to any gene: 3. The CDR3 sequence is 14 residues long. The CDR3 reads CASSMGQYQETQYF. The CDR3 DNA reads TGTGCCAGCAGTATGGGACAGTACCAAGAGACCCAGTACTTC.

The gene calls are TRBV5-6 and TRBJ2-3; D is possibly TRBD1 or TRBD2 (5 bases each). V was clipped by 0 bases and J by 10 bases, with 21 bases between them. Germline V gene lookup returns CDR1 SGHDT and CDR2 YYEEEE. The CDR3 length is 16 residues. In nucleotides, the CDR3 is TGTGCCAGCAGCTTGGTAGGAGGACAAGTGACATATTCGCAGTATTTT. Protein: CASSLVGGQVTYSQYF.

This clone was seen more than once but under ten times. This sequence may be a read error, since a much larger clone differs from it by one base. The chain links TRBV10-3 to TRBJ2-4; D gene uncertain. This CDR3 has 11 residues. Germline loops: CDR1 ENHRY, CDR2 SYGVKD. CDR3 sequence (DNA): TGTGCCATCAGTGACGAGCACATCCAGTACTTC. It specifies CAISDEHIQYF.

Many counts were recorded for this clone. The chain employs TRBV9 and TRBJ1-2; D remains unclear. This CDR3 is 13 amino acids long. With 3 bases removed from V and 4 bases from J, the gap between germline ends came to 10 bases. The germline gives CDR1 SGDLS, CDR2 YYNGEE. CDR3 bases: TGTGCCAGCAGCGCACAGACCATCTATGGCTACACCTTC. The encoded protein is CASSAQTIYGYTF.

This clone occurred many times. V gene TRBV28 combines with J gene TRBJ1-1; 7 nucleotides line up with TRBD1. This CDR3 has 14 amino acids. The germline V gene encodes CDR1 MDHEN and CDR2 SYDVKM. V dropped 7 bases and J dropped 7; count of bases not matched to a gene: 12. The CDR3 reads CASNPPTGKGEAFF. As DNA, the CDR3 is TGTGCCAGCAACCCTCCGACAGGGAAAGGTGAAGCTTTCTTT.

In its sample, this clone was seen many times. The chain joins TRBV7-3 to TRBJ1-1; a weak D match, TRBD1 (5 bases). Germline assignment: CDR1 SGHTA and CDR2 FQGTGA. The CDR3 covers 13 residues. V lost 5 bases and J lost 2, with 9 bases in between. In DNA form, the CDR3 reads TGTGCCAGCAGCCCGACAGAAAACACTGAAGCTTTCTTT. Protein: CASSPTENTEAFF.

This clone came up once. This sequence may be a read error, since a much larger clone differs from it by one base. The CDR3 does not close with the conserved phenylalanine or tryptophan, likely indicating a read error. No DNA is shown, since the ends of the CDR3 on it are uncertain; the CDR3 is the one TCRdb lists. The chain employs TRBV20-1 and TRBJ2-1; the table's D call, TRBD2, has no DNA check behind it. CDR1 is DFQATT, CDR2 SNEGSKA, per germline (reference sequence). Both ends counted, the CDR3 spans 16 residues. The CDR3 sequence is CSARAWRVFSYNEQLL.

The chain recombines TRBV6-1 with TRBJ2-7; a weak D match, TRBD2 (6 bases). This CDR3 region has 13 residues. Per the germline V gene, CDR1 is MNHNS and CDR2 is SASEGT. The V and J ends lost 3 bases and 5 bases respectively, with 11 bases between them. The chain's CDR3 is CASSDGSGDEQYF. In DNA, the CDR3 is TGTGCCAGCAGTGACGGGAGTGGGGACGAGCAGTACTTC.

The sample holds many counts of this clone. This chain links TRBV19 with TRBJ1-3, with no clear D. The CDR3 runs to 14 residues. V was shortened by 7 bases and J by 0 bases, with 10 bases between the two germline ends. CDR1 and CDR2 from the germline V gene are LNHDA and SQIVND (reference sequence). CDR3: CASNSPSSGNTIYF. CDR3 sequence (DNA): TGTGCCAGTAATTCACCTTCCTCTGGAAACACCATATATTTT.

This clone showed up many times. J is TRBJ1-5 and V is TRBV18; D is possibly TRBD1 (5 bases). The CDR3 has 15 residues. Germline V CDR1 and CDR2: KGHSH, LQKENI. V gave up 0 bases and J gave up 2 bases, with 8 bases separating them. As DNA, the CDR3 is TGTGCCAGCTCACCACCGGGCAGGGGCAATCAGCCCCAGCATTTT. Its translation is CASSPPGRGNQPQHF.

Ten or more counts support this clone. The chain's CDR3 is CSARSGRAKDEQFF. For the CDR3, the DNA is TGCAGTGCTAGGAGCGGGAGGGCCAAGGATGAGCAGTTCTTC. The rearrangement joins TRBV20-1 to TRBJ2-1, with 10 nucleotides matching TRBD2. The CDR3 is made up of 14 amino acids. The germline V gene has CDR1 DFQATT and CDR2 SNEGSKA (reference sequence). The J segment lost 8 bases and the V segment lost 3 bases, leaving 7 bases of the junction unmatched.

In regard to this clone: This sequence may be a read error, since a much larger clone differs from it by one base. Other nucleotide sequences in the sample specify the same CDR3. The chain uses TRBV10-2 and TRBJ2-1; 7 bases agree with TRBD1. Looked up from germline, CDR1 is WSHSY and CDR2 is SAAADI. The CDR3 length is 15 residues. With 5 bases clipped from V and 6 bases from J, the junction kept 10 bases outside the gene matches. The CDR3 spells CASSNLQGSGNEQFF. For the CDR3, the DNA is TGCGCCAGCAGTAACTTACAGGGGTCGGGCAATGAGCAGTTCTTC.

The V and J genes are TRBV28 and TRBJ2-2; D unresolved. V was clipped by 6 bases and J by 5 bases, with 16 bases between them. CDR3 length equals 15 residues. The germline V gene encodes CDR1 MDHEN and CDR2 SYDVKM. The CDR3 coding sequence is TGTGCCAGCAGACGATTCCGAAGCCTAACCGGGGAGCTGTTTTTT. Residues: CASRRFRSLTGELFF.

This clone has ten or more counts. The chain recombines TRBV3-1 with TRBJ2-4; D gene uncertain. The CDR3 sequence is 13 residues long. Germline V gene lookup returns CDR1 LGHDT and CDR2 YNNKEL (reference sequence). Trimming stripped 1 base from V and 4 bases from J, with 5 bases between. CDR3 coding DNA: TGTGCCAGCAGCCAAGTCGAGAAAAACATTCAGTACTTC. Translated, it gives CASSQVEKNIQYF.

This clone was found many times. V usage is TRBV20-1 and J usage is TRBJ2-7, with TRBD2 identical over 12 bases. V lost 6 bases to trimming and J lost 4 bases; unmatched junction nucleotides: 16. The CDR3 spans 17 residues. The germline V gene has CDR1 DFQATT and CDR2 SNEGSKA (reference sequence). The chain's CDR3 is CSAKAYLTSGSAYEQYF. The CDR3 DNA is TGCAGTGCAAAAGCGTACTTGACTAGCGGGAGCGCATACGAGCAGTACTTC.